The TCR beta chain under discussion was sequenced for a study of human T cells and chemical hapten exposure. Comment on this clonotype: The antigen remains unidentified.

TCRdb used MiXCR to reprocess the RACE reads, holding one entry per CDR3 protein. The table has some 89,000 distinct CDR3 sequences, about 28% seen once; the top ten hold about 9.3%. Study results and caveats: Controls had significantly fewer large CDR3 similarity clusters than were formed by expanded TCRs.

Time point here: patch test 3, about 24 weeks after DPC sensitization. Treatment described: therapeutic diphenylcyclopropenone sensitization with weekly scalp DPC. From germline, CDR1 is GTSNPN and CDR2 SVGIG (reference sequence). V lost 8 bases to trimming and J lost 3 bases, with 20 bases between them. The CDR3 sequence is 14 residues long. This specimen consisted of whole blood, obtained in connection with sensitization to the hapten diphenylcyclopropenone (DPC). The source of this sequence is a man between 35 and 55 years old with alopecia areata. Some clones in this sample may be carry-over from other donors' samples. J is TRBJ2-7 and V is TRBV30, with TRBD2 as a possible D gene (6 bases). Here the CDR3 reads CAVRFSGNDYEQYF. The CDR3 region has the DNA TGTGCCGTGCGCTTTAGCGGAAACGACTACGAGCAGTACTTC. Full variable domain (remainder filled in from reference TRBV30 and TRBJ2-7): SQTIHQWPATLVQPVGSPLSLECTVEGTSNPNLYWYRQAAGRGLQLLFYSVGIGQISSEVPQNLSASRPQDRQFILSSKKLLLSDSGFYLCAVRFSGNDYEQYFGPGTRLTVT.